Presented here are 10 T cell receptor beta chains from one specimen sequenced in a study of CD8 T cells in Susac syndrome (dated by TCRdb to between 2018 and 2021). The library was built by means of the immunoSEQ multiplex PCR assay. RNA was extracted with the RNeasy kit and roughly 0.45 to 1 ug was reverse transcribed using random hexamers. TCRdb reran the public reads through fastp at Q25 and MiXCR, keeping productive beta chains. Each entry is one CDR3 protein sequence, shown with its most common DNA and genes. The sample records some 140,000 distinct CDR3 sequences, approximately 95% of which are singletons. Of the sample, over 0.15% falls within the top ten clones. The sequenced sample consisted of CD8+ T cells from PBMCs. The receptors stem from a human donor with Susac syndrome.

The chain links TRBV9 to TRBJ2-6; D uncertain. CDR1 and CDR2 from the germline V gene are SGDLS and YYNGEE. This CDR3 region has 12 residues. The V end was cut by 2 bases, the J end by 3 bases, with 0 bases between. Here the CDR3 reads CASSVGANVLTF. The CDR3 region has the DNA TGTGCCAGCAGCGTTGGGGCCAACGTCCTGACTTTC.

The genes are TRBV10-3 and TRBJ2-3; weak D call: TRBD1 (6 bases). CDR3 length: 14 amino acids. The germline V gene encodes CDR1 ENHRY and CDR2 SYGVKD. V was shortened by 7 bases and J by 4 bases, with 15 bases between the two germline ends. The CDR3 DNA reads as TGTGCCATCAAAACAGGGCTTGAGTCAGATACGCAGTATTTT. Protein sequence: CAIKTGLESDTQYF.

J is TRBJ2-1 and V is TRBV3-1; 7 positions match TRBD2. J gave up 6 bases and V 7 bases, and 9 bases lay outside the gene matches. Germline V gene sequence: CDR1 LGHDT, CDR2 YNNKEL (reference sequence). The CDR3 spans 14 residues. CDR3 sequence reads: CASTPSGRANEQFF. Written as DNA, the CDR3 is TGTGCCAGCACCCCCTCTGGGAGGGCCAATGAGCAGTTCTTC.

V is TRBV12-3 or TRBV12-4 and J is TRBJ2-7; D remains unclear. With 4 bases removed from V and 8 bases from J, the gap between germline ends came to 21 bases. The CDR3 length is 15 residues. The chain's CDR3 is CASSSYPLGAGQQYF. CDR3 in DNA: TGTGCCAGCAGTTCCTACCCCCTCGGCGCAGGACAGCAGTACTTC.

The rearrangement uses TRBV28 and TRBJ1-5; no definite D call. V was shortened by 3 bases and J by 0 bases, with 9 bases between the two germline ends. Per germline, CDR1 MDHEN and CDR2 SYDVKM. The CDR3 totals 15 residues. CDR3: CASSFLGISNQPQHF. As DNA, the CDR3 is TGTGCCAGCAGTTTCTTGGGCATTAGCAATCAGCCCCAGCATTTT.

The chain employs TRBV27 and TRBJ2-1; no clear D. V lost 5 bases, J lost 3 bases, and 11 bases lay in between. Germline loops: CDR1 MNHEY, CDR2 SMNVEV (reference sequence). The CDR3 spans 14 residues. The CDR3 region is CASSRTDLYNEQFF. CDR3 sequence (DNA): TGTGCCAGCAGTCGGACGGATCTCTACAATGAGCAGTTCTTC.

The V gene is TRBV7-2, the J gene TRBJ1-2; 7 nucleotides line up with TRBD1. In germline, CDR1 is SGHTA, CDR2 FQGNSA. Trimming at V came to 6 bases and at J to 1 base, leaving 11 bases not matched to a gene. The CDR3 loop spans 16 amino acids. CDR3 sequence reads: CASRQTGFIDNYGYTF. CDR3 nucleotide sequence: TGTGCCAGCAGACAGACAGGGTTTATAGATAACTATGGCTACACCTTC.

This clonotype appeared a single time. This sequence joins TRBV5-1 and TRBJ2-7; D is ambiguous. Germline loops: CDR1 SGHRS, CDR2 YFSETQ. CDR3 length: 13 amino acids. Trimming stripped 2 bases from V and 0 bases from J, with 6 bases between. The CDR3: CASSFDFSYEQYF. The CDR3 nucleotides are TGCGCCAGCAGCTTCGACTTCTCCTACGAGCAGTACTTC.

This clonotype was observed a single time. J is TRBJ1-5 and V is TRBV4-1; D is undetermined. The germline V gene has CDR1 MGHRA and CDR2 YSYEKL. This CDR3 has 13 residues. V dropped 0 bases and J dropped 6 bases, with 6 bases sitting between them. The CDR3 loop reads CASSQDGSQPQHF. The CDR3 DNA reads TGCGCCAGCAGCCAAGATGGGAGTCAGCCCCAGCATTTT.

The chain carries TRBV6-5 and TRBJ2-2, with TRBD1 as a possible D gene (5 bases). The CDR3 length is 14 residues. CDR1 and CDR2 from the germline V gene are MNHEY and SVGAGI. V was shortened by 5 bases and J by 5 bases, with 12 bases between the two germline ends. As DNA, the CDR3 is TGTGCCAGCAGTATGGGGCCTGGTACCGGGGAGCTGTTTTTT. Protein: CASSMGPGTGELFF.